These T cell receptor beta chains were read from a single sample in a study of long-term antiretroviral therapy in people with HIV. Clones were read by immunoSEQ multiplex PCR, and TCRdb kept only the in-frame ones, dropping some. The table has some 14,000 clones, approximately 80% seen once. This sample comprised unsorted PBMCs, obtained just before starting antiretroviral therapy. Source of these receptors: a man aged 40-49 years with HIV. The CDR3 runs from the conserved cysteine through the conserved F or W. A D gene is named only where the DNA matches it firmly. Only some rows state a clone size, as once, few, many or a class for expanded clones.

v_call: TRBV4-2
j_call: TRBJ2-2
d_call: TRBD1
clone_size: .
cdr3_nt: TGTGCCAGCAGCCAAGATCCGCAGGGGGCGAACACCGGGGAGCTGTTTTTT
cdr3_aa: CASSQDPQGANTGELFF

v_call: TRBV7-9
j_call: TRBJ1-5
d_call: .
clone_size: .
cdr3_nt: TGTGCCAGCAGCTCCGGGACACATAGCAATCAGCCCCAGCATTTT
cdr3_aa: CASSSGTHSNQPQHF

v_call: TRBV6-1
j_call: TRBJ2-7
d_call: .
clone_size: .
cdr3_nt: TGTGCCAGCAGTGAATTTTGGCAGGGTTCCTACGAGCAGTACTTC
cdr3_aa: CASSEFWQGSYEQYF

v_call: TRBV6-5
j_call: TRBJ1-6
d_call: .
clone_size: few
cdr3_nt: TGTGCCAGCAGCCCGGGACTGTCTAATTCACCCCTCCACTTT
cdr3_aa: CASSPGLSNSPLHF

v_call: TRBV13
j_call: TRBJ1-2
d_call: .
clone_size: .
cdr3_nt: TGTGCCAGCGGTGGTGGAATGCATGGCTACACCTTC
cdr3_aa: CASGGGMHGYTF

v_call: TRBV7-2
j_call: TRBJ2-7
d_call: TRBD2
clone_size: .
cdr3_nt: TGTGCCAGCAGCTTAGGGGGGGGAGGAACCGAGCAGTACTTC
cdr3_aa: CASSLGGGGTEQYF

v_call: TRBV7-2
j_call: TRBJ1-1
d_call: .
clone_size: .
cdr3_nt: TGTGCCAGCAGCCCACCGGGACCTCCGACAGCTTTCTTT
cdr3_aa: CASSPPGPPTAFF

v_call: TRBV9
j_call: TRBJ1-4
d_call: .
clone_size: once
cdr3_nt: TGTGCCAGCAGCGTAGCTTCAGGGAATGAAAAACTGTTTTTT
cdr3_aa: CASSVASGNEKLFF

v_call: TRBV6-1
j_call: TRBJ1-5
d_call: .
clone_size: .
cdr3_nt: TGTGCCAGCAGGAGGGCTAGCAATCAGCCCCAGCATTTT
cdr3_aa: CASRRASNQPQHF

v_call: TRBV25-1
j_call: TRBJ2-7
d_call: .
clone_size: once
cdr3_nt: TGTGCCAGCAGTGTACAGGGAACCTACGAGCAGTACTTC
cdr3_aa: CASSVQGTYEQYF

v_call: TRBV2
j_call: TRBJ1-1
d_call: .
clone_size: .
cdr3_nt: TGTGCCAGCAGTGAAGCGGGCAGGGGTCGCACTGAAGCTTTCTTT
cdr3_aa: CASSEAGRGRTEAFF

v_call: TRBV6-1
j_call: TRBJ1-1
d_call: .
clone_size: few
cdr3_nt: TGTGCCAGCACCTCCCGATTGGCGGGCACTGAAGCTTTCTTT
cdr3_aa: CASTSRLAGTEAFF

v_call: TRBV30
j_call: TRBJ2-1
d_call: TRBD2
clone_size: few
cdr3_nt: TGTGCCTGGAGCAGGACTAGCGGGCTCCCGAGCTCCTACAATGAGCAGTTCTTC
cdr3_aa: CAWSRTSGLPSSYNEQFF

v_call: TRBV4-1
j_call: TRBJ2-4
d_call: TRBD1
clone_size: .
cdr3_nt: TGCGCCAGCAGCCAAGAGCCCCCGGGACAGGGAACTCGTCCCAAAAACATTCAGTACTTC
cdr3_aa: CASSQEPPGQGTRPKNIQYF

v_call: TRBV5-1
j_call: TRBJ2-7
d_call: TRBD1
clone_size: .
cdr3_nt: TGCGCCAGCAGCTTCTACACCGGGACAGGGGGCTACGAGCAGTACTTC
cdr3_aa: CASSFYTGTGGYEQYF

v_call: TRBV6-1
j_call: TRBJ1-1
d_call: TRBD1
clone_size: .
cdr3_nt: TGTGCCAGCAGTGAACCCTCCCACTGGGACAGGGTGGACACTGAAGCTTTCTTT
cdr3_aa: CASSEPSHWDRVDTEAFF

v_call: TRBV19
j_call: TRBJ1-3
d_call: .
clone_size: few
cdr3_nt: TGTGCCAGTAGCGCGGGCCACTCTGGAAACACCATATATTTT
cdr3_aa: CASSAGHSGNTIYF

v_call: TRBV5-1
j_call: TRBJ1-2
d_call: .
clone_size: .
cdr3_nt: TGCGCCAGCAGCTTGGGGCTTAACTATGGCTACACCTTC
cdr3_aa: CASSLGLNYGYTF

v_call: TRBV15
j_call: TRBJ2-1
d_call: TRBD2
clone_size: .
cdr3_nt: TGTGCCACCAGCCGCAGCGGGAGTTCCGGCAATGAGCAGTTCTTC
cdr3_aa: CATSRSGSSGNEQFF

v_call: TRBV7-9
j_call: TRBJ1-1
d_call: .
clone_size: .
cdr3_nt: TGTGCCAGCAGCTTAGTTGTAGGGCAGAACACTGAAGCTTTCTTT
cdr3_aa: CASSLVVGQNTEAFF

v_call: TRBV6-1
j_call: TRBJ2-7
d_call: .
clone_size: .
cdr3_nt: TGTGCCAGCAGTGAAGCGGCCTACGAGCAGTACTTC
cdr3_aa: CASSEAAYEQYF

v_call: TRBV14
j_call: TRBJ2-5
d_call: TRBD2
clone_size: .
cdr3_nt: TGTGCCAGCAGCCAAGAACAGGAGGGACTAGCGGGATGGCGTTTCCGGGAGACCCAGTACTTC
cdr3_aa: CASSQEQEGLAGWRFRETQYF

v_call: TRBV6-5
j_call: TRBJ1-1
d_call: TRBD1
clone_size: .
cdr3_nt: TGTGCCAGCAGTGAGACAGGGGGCTACACTGAAGCTTTCTTT
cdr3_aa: CASSETGGYTEAFF

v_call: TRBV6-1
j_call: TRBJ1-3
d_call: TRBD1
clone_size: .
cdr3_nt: TGTGCCAGCAAGCGACAGGGGGCGTCTGGAAACACCATATATTTT
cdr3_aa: CASKRQGASGNTIYF

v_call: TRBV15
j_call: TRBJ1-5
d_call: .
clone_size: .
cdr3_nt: TGTGCCACCAGCAGAGCTGCAGGGACTCAGCCCCAGCATTTT
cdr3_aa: CATSRAAGTQPQHF

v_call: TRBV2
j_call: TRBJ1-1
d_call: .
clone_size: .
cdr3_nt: TGTGCCAGCAGTGAACTGAACACTGAAGCTTTCTTT
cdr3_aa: CASSELNTEAFF

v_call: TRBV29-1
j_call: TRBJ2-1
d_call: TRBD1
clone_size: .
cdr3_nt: TGCAGCGTACTAACGGACAGGGGGCTAATAGGTGAGCAGTTCTTC
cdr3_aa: CSVLTDRGLIGEQFF

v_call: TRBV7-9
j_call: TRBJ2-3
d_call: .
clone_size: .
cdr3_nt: TGTGCCAGCAGCTTAGGCGGGACAGATACGCAGTATTTT
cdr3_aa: CASSLGGTDTQYF

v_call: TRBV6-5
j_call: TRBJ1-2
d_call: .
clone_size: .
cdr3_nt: TGTGCCAGCAGTCCCACGGGGGGTGGTGGCTATGGCTACACCTTC
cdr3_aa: CASSPTGGGGYGYTF

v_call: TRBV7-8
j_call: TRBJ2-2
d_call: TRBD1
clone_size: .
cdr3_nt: TGTGCCAGCAGCTCAGGACAGGGGGTACGACGGACCGGGGAGCTGTTTTTT
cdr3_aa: CASSSGQGVRRTGELFF

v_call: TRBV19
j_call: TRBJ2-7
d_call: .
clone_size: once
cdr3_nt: TGTGCCAGTATGGCTAGCTCCTACGAGCAGTACTTC
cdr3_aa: CASMASSYEQYF

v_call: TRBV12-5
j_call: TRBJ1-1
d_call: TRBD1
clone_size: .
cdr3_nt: TGTGCTAGTGGTTTGGACAGGGGGTTTACTGAAGCTTTCTTT
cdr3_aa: CASGLDRGFTEAFF

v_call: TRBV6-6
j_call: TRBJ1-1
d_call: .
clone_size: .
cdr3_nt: TGTGCCAGCAGTTACTCGCTCGAGGGGGCTGAAGCTTTCTTT
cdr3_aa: CASSYSLEGAEAFF

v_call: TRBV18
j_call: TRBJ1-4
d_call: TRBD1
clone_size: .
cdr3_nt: TGTGCCAGCTCGCACGGACAGGGATCGTACGAAAAACTGTTTTTT
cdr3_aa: CASSHGQGSYEKLFF

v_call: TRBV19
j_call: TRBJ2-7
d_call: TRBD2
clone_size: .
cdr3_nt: TGTGCCAGTAGTACCCGCCCGCTAGCGGGAGACGAGCAGTACTTC
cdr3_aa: CASSTRPLAGDEQYF

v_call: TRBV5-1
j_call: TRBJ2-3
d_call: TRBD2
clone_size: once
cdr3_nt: TGCGCCAGCAGCTTTGGGACTAGCGGGACCCAAGATACGCAGTATTTT
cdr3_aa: CASSFGTSGTQDTQYF

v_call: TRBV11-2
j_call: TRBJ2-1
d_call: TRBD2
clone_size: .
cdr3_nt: TGTGCCAGCAGCATTCTAGCGGGAGGGCCGAGTGAGCAGTTCTTC
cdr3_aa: CASSILAGGPSEQFF

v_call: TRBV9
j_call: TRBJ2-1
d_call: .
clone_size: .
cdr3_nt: TGTGCCAGCAGCGACCCCCGGGGGTACAATGAGCAGTTCTTC
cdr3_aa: CASSDPRGYNEQFF

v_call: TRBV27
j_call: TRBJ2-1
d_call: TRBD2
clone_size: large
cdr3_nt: TGTGCCAGCAGTTTATCTTGGCTAGCGGGAGTGAATGAGCAGTTCTTC
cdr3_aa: CASSLSWLAGVNEQFF

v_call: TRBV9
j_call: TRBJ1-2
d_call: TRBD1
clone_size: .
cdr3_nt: TGTGCCAGCAGCGCAGGGGGCCACTATGGCTACACCTTC
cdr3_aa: CASSAGGHYGYTF

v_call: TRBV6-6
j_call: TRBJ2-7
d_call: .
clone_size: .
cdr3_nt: TGTGCCAGCAGTGGGGTGGAGGGCTCCTACGAGCAGTACTTC
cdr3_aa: CASSGVEGSYEQYF

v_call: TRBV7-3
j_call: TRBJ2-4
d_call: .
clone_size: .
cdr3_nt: TGTGCCAGCAGTCCGGGACCGAGGGAAAACATTCAGTACTTC
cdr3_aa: CASSPGPRENIQYF

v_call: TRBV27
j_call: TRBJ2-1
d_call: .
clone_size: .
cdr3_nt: TGTGCCAGCAGTCCCCAAGGTGAAGGGTACAATGAGCAGTTCTTC
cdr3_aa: CASSPQGEGYNEQFF

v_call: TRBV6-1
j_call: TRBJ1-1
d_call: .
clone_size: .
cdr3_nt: TGTGCCAGTAGTAGGGGTAAGGACACTGAAGCTTTCTTT
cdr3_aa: CASSRGKDTEAFF

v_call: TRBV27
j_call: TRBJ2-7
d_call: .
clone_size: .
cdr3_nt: TGTGCCAGCAGTTTATTAGAATCCTACGAGCAGTACTTC
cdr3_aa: CASSLLESYEQYF

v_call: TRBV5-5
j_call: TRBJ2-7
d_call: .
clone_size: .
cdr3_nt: TGTGCCAGCAGCTTGTGGGACGAGCAGTACTTC
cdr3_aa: CASSLWDEQYF

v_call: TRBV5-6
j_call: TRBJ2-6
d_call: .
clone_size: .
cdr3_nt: TGTGCCAGCAGCCAGACCGGGACAACAACCTTCTCTGGGGCCAACGTCCTGACTTTC
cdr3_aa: CASSQTGTTTFSGANVLTF

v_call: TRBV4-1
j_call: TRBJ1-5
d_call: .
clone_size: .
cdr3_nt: TGCGCCAGCAGCCAAGAATTACAGGGAAACCAGCCCCAGCATTTT
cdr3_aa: CASSQELQGNQPQHF

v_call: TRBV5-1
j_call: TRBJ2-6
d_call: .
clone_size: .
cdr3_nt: TGCGCCAGCGGCTGGGACTCTGGGGCCAACGTCCTGACTTTC
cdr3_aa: CASGWDSGANVLTF